Sequencing of this TCR beta chain was carried out in a study of OX40 agonist ivuxolimab in advanced cancers. At the level of the study: The diagnoses of dose-escalation patients were hepatocellular carcinoma, melanoma, renal cell or head and neck cancer.

Sequencing was performed with immunoSEQ multiplex PCR; in TCRdb, only in-frame clones are kept and a portion is missing. The sample consists of some 10,000 clones, about 90% of them appearing once. Study-wide results and limits: The 0.1-3.0 mg/kg partial responders had among the lowest clonal expansion. At 0.1 to 3.0 mg/kg, CD4+ and CD8+ blood T cells expanded clonally by week 6.

There are 16 residues in the CDR3. From germline, CDR1 is SGHRS and CDR2 YFSETQ. Trimming removed 4 bases from V and 1 base from J; junction bases left unmatched: 5. Only a few counts were recorded for this clone. Its matching antigen is unknown. The source material was CD4+ or CD8+ T cells sorted from blood, sampled in a trial of the OX40 agonist ivuxolimab. The sequence came from an adult with an advanced solid tumor such as melanoma, head and neck, liver or kidney cancer. The V gene is TRBV5-1, the J gene TRBJ2-2; 9 bases fit TRBD2. CDR3 residues: CASSTGLAGNTGELFF. In nucleotides, the CDR3 is TGCGCCAGCAGCACGGGACTAGCCGGGAACACCGGGGAGCTGTTTTTT.